This T cell receptor (beta chain) was documented in a study of blood T cell repertoires in COVID-19. The study drew participants aged roughly 18 to 95 years from around 24 US areas. Recovered Cohort 3 donors showed two negative PCRs, clearance, or symptom resolution. In this sample, this clone turned up once. As processed by the authors: Scientists estimated how many nucleated cells there were by amplifying reference gene primers. Method: immunoSEQ multiplex PCR; TCRdb's copy keeps in-frame clones and lacks some. V, J and clone size derive from that table, while D and trimming were established from the DNA sequence. In the table there are about 300,000 clones, more than 75% of which are singletons. Unmatched junction bases numbered 8, after V lost 0 bases and J lost 4 bases. The CDR3 is made up of 16 amino acids. Per germline, CDR1 LGHNA and CDR2 YNFKEQ.

Specimen: PBMCs or T cells enriched from blood (not recorded which). The chain is built from TRBV4-2 and TRBJ2-7; 8 bases fit TRBD2. The clonotype was recovered from a young woman who had recovered from COVID-19. CDR3 in amino acids: CASSQEGSGEQYEQYF. The CDR3 DNA is TGTGCCAGCAGCCAAGAAGGTAGCGGGGAACAGTACGAGCAGTACTTC.